The entry below gives a single T cell receptor (beta chain) sequence along with its context. This is likely a read error, given that the CDR3 carries no conserved phenylalanine or tryptophan at its end. The DNA is left out, because the CDR3 cannot be placed on it with certainty; the CDR3 is given as TCRdb lists it. The data were obtained in a study of T cells in Graves' hyperthyroidism and ophthalmopathy. The CDR3 length equals 8 residues, ends included. Germline loops: CDR1 SQVTM, CDR2 ANQGSEA. The TCR beta CDR3 regions underwent amplification using RNA transcripts as the source. A set of HTBI primers served as the primers for a first-round RT-PCR of the TCR CDR3. TCRdb reanalysed the multiplex PCR reads using MiXCR and keeps one entry per CDR3 protein. The repertoire consists of around 100,000 distinct CDR3 sequences, with roughly 47% occurring once and the leading ten covering roughly 24%.

Sequenced: blood. This clonotype originated in a man in his forties or fifties with Graves' hyperthyroidism. This rearrangement joins TRBV29-1 to TRBJ2-6; no check of the table's D call, TRBD1, against the DNA was made. CDR3 loop: CSVENSGT.